This paragraph reports one T cell receptor (beta chain). What it binds is unknown. The method was immunoSEQ multiplex PCR; TCRdb's version includes in-frame clones alone and lacks a portion of them. The sample includes roughly 2 million clones, approximately 95% seen only once; the top ten take around 0.13%. Subsets obtained from CD4+ cells comprised CD45RA+ naive and CD45RA-negative memory cells. The sample is drawn from a study of shared clonotypes between healthy human individuals. General study results and limits: The naive CD4 repertoires of a few donors were compared, and about 5% of clonotypes were shared.

The V end was cut by 9 bases, the J end by 3 bases, with 20 bases between. The CDR3 contains 15 residues. Germline V gene lookup returns CDR1 MDHEN and CDR2 SYDVKM. Source material: naive CD4+ T cells sorted from blood. Indicated subset: CD45RA+ positively selected. The source of this sequence is a man aged 18 to 35 in good health. V is TRBV28 and J is TRBJ1-2; perhaps TRBD1 as D (5 bases). The CDR3 is CASTQATGGDYGYTF. CDR3 coding DNA: TGTGCCAGTACTCAAGCGACGGGGGGAGACTATGGCTACACCTTC.